The rows below give T cell receptor beta chains drawn from one sample of a study of T cells in localized non-small cell lung cancer. TCRdb's copy holds only in-frame clones and misses some; the assay was immunoSEQ multiplex PCR. The sample holds about 17,000 clones, around four fifths seen once. Sequences were derived from peripheral blood, sampled before any cancer treatment. These receptors originate from an older male donor with stage III lung adenocarcinoma. The CDR3 runs from the conserved cysteine through the conserved F or W. The order of the fields is V gene, J gene, D gene, clone size, CDR3 DNA, CDR3 protein. The D gene is left open where the match is weak. Clone size, where shown, is once, few, many, or a class for clones that have expanded.

v_gene: TRBV18
j_gene: TRBJ2-1
d_gene: TRBD2
abundance: NA
CDR3nt: TGTGCCAGCTCACCACTTAGCGGGGGGGGCAATGAGCAGTTCTTC
CDR3aa: CASSPLSGGGNEQFF

v_gene: TRBV6-5
j_gene: TRBJ1-5
d_gene: NA
abundance: NA
CDR3nt: TGTGCCAGCAGTTACTCGAGCAATCAGCCCCAGCATTTT
CDR3aa: CASSYSSNQPQHF

v_gene: TRBV7-3
j_gene: TRBJ2-1
d_gene: TRBD2
abundance: NA
CDR3nt: TGTGCCAGCAGCCTCGCGGGGGGGACCTACAATGAGCAGTTCTTC
CDR3aa: CASSLAGGTYNEQFF

v_gene: TRBV5-1
j_gene: TRBJ1-2
d_gene: NA
abundance: NA
CDR3nt: TGCGCCAGCAGCTTAGGACAGAACTATGGCTACACCTTC
CDR3aa: CASSLGQNYGYTF

v_gene: TRBV5-1
j_gene: TRBJ1-5
d_gene: NA
abundance: few
CDR3nt: TGCGCCAGCAGTGACCGTCCGGGGGGCTATCAGCCCCAGCATTTT
CDR3aa: CASSDRPGGYQPQHF

v_gene: TRBV6-6
j_gene: TRBJ1-1
d_gene: NA
abundance: NA
CDR3nt: TGTGCCAGCAATAGAGTAGAGGTTGAAGCTTTCTTT
CDR3aa: CASNRVEVEAFF

v_gene: TRBV5-6
j_gene: TRBJ1-2
d_gene: TRBD1
abundance: NA
CDR3nt: TGTGCCAGCAGCTTGGACAGGGGGCTTAGGGGCTACACCTTC
CDR3aa: CASSLDRGLRGYTF

v_gene: TRBV2
j_gene: TRBJ1-5
d_gene: NA
abundance: few
CDR3nt: TGTGCCAGCAGTGAAGTAGGGACGCGCAATCAGCCCCAGCATTTT
CDR3aa: CASSEVGTRNQPQHF

v_gene: TRBV5-1
j_gene: TRBJ1-3
d_gene: NA
abundance: once
CDR3nt: TGCGCCAGCAGCTTGGGGGGAATGGGCGGAAACACCATATATTTT
CDR3aa: CASSLGGMGGNTIYF

v_gene: TRBV23-1
j_gene: TRBJ2-3
d_gene: NA
abundance: NA
CDR3nt: TGCGCCAGCAGTCAATTCATCAGGGAAGGTTGTACAGATACGCAGTATTTT
CDR3aa: CASSQFIREGCTDTQYF

v_gene: TRBV6-6
j_gene: TRBJ2-2
d_gene: TRBD1
abundance: NA
CDR3nt: TGTGCCAGCAGTTACTCTTCCGGACAGGGGGCCGGGGAGCTGTTTTTT
CDR3aa: CASSYSSGQGAGELFF

v_gene: TRBV5-4
j_gene: TRBJ1-2
d_gene: NA
abundance: NA
CDR3nt: TGTGCCAGCAGCTCCGGATCAGCCAACTATGGCTACACCTTC
CDR3aa: CASSSGSANYGYTF

v_gene: TRBV30
j_gene: TRBJ1-2
d_gene: TRBD1
abundance: NA
CDR3nt: TGTGCCTGGAGCCCGCAGGGGGCGCTGGGCTACACCTTC
CDR3aa: CAWSPQGALGYTF

v_gene: TRBV7-8
j_gene: TRBJ2-2
d_gene: TRBD1
abundance: NA
CDR3nt: TGTGCCAGCAGCTTAAGGGGACAGGTGTACACCGGGGAGCTGTTTTTT
CDR3aa: CASSLRGQVYTGELFF

v_gene: TRBV10-3
j_gene: TRBJ2-3
d_gene: NA
abundance: NA
CDR3nt: TGTGCCATCAGTGAGTCGGGCAGGGCCACAGATACGCAGTATTTT
CDR3aa: CAISESGRATDTQYF

v_gene: TRBV5-1
j_gene: TRBJ1-4
d_gene: NA
abundance: NA
CDR3nt: TGCGCCAGCAGCAAGGGGCAGGGACTCGAAAAACTGTTTTTT
CDR3aa: CASSKGQGLEKLFF

v_gene: TRBV7-2
j_gene: TRBJ1-1
d_gene: TRBD1
abundance: once
CDR3nt: TGTGCCAGCAGTGTACCGGGACAGGGATTTGGAAACACTGAAGCTTTCTTT
CDR3aa: CASSVPGQGFGNTEAFF

v_gene: TRBV10-3
j_gene: TRBJ2-2
d_gene: TRBD2
abundance: NA
CDR3nt: TGTGCCATCAGATACTCCGGGACTAGCGGGGGGAAAAGGGCCGGGGAGCTGTTTTTT
CDR3aa: CAIRYSGTSGGKRAGELFF